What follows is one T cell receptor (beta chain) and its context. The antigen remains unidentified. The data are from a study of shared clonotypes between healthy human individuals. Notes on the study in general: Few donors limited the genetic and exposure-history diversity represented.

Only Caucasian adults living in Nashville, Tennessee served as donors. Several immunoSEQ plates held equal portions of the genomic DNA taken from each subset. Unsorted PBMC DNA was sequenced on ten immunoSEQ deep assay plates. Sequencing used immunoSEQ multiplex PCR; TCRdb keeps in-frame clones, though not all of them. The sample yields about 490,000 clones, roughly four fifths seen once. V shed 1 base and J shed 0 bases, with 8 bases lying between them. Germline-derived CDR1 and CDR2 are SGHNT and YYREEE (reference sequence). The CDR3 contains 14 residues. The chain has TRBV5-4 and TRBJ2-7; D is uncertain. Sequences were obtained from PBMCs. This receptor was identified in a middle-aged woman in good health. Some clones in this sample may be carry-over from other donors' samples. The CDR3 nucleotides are TGTGCCAGCAGCTTGTCACAGAGCTCCTACGAGCAGTACTTC. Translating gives CASSLSQSSYEQYF. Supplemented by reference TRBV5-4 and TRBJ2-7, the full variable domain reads ETGVTQSPTHLIKTRGQQVTLRCSSQSGHNTVSWYQQALGQGPQFIFQYYREEENGRGNFPPRFSGLQFPNYSSELNVNALELDDSALYLCASSLSQSSYEQYFGPGTRLTVT.